The rows below give T cell receptor beta chains drawn from one sample of a study of CD8+CD57+ T cells in acquired aplastic anemia. TCRdb re-analysed the reads in MiXCR, keeping a single row per CDR3 protein. The sample comprises about 240,000 distinct CDR3 sequences, more than 45% of which are singletons, and about 7.8% rests with the top ten. Sequenced: sorted CD4+, CD8+, or CD8+CD57+ T cells (not recorded which) from PBMCs. Source of these receptors: a human donor with aplastic anemia. CDR3s include the opening cysteine and the closing phenylalanine or tryptophan. Clone sizes are given selectively: once, few, many, or a class where the clone is expanded.

clone size,V gene,J gene,CDR3 protein
many,TRBV19,TRBJ2-7,CASSMSQARSYEQYF
NA,TRBV7-2,TRBJ1-2,CASSSGWEGYGYTF
NA,TRBV11-2,TRBJ2-7,CASSLVGTSGGPSPSYEQYF
NA,TRBV30,TRBJ1-2,CAWKDMEGPGYTF
NA,TRBV7-9,TRBJ2-3,CASSQTSGGASTDTQYF
many,TRBV6-1,TRBJ2-3,CASSERQGWDTQYF
NA,TRBV27,TRBJ2-3,CASSSYRGEGTDTQYF
many,TRBV13,TRBJ2-7,CASSSRTGGYEQYF
NA,TRBV20-1,TRBJ2-1,CSARQGREQFF
many,TRBV7-9,TRBJ1-1,CASSLTGPNTEAFF
many,TRBV4-3,TRBJ2-7,CASSDGTGGSYEQYF
many,TRBV30,TRBJ2-7,CAWAGANEQYF
many,TRBV20-1,TRBJ2-1,CSARDLDRYNEQFF
NA,TRBV7-2,TRBJ1-2,CASSSSGTGLYGYTF
many,TRBV7-3,TRBJ2-1,CASSLYRAYEQFF
many,TRBV20-1,TRBJ2-7,CSARAGGAGEQYF
NA,TRBV5-6,TRBJ1-1,CASSFQGANTEAFF
many,TRBV7-3,TRBJ2-3,CASSLIGGSRSTDTQYF
NA,TRBV4-2,TRBJ2-7,CASSQEFGTSSDEQYF
once,TRBV7-3,TRBJ2-2,CASNPIAGANTGELFF
few,TRBV30,TRBJ2-1,CAWTSGYNEQFF
once,TRBV29-1,TRBJ2-2,CSVALVTANTGELFF
few,TRBV7-3,TRBJ2-3,CASTSPFRGHGDTQYF
NA,TRBV7-9,TRBJ2-4,CASSTHLSAEEPLAKNIQYF
NA,TRBV20-1,TRBJ1-6,CSARDFRGNSPLHF
many,TRBV12-3/TRBV12-4,TRBJ2-3,CASSLGRGVDTQYF
few,TRBV27,TRBJ2-7,CASSSLTGASYYEQYF
NA,TRBV29-1,TRBJ2-3,CSVEGQGRTDTQYF
NA,TRBV12-3/TRBV12-4,TRBJ1-4,CASSPHMSEQYFGEKLFF
NA,TRBV6-1,TRBJ2-7,CASSEDSGSYEQYF
many,TRBV20-1,TRBJ1-2,CSARDIRQGYYGYTF
NA,TRBV12-3/TRBV12-4,TRBJ2-7,CASRLSGSSYEQYF
few,TRBV6-1,TRBJ2-1,CASATVSYNEQFF
NA,TRBV20-1,TRBJ2-3,CSARSGQSFNTQYF
NA,TRBV30,TRBJ2-5,CAWSEDLTETQYF
many,TRBV7-9,TRBJ2-4,CASSWGGDREYF
many,TRBV7-9,TRBJ2-5,CASSLGRQETQYF
NA,TRBV15,TRBJ2-3,CATRGPRTDTQYF
NA,TRBV6-1,TRBJ1-5,CARGGARAKSNQPQHF
NA,TRBV15,TRBJ2-6,CATSREGGDGANVLTF
many,TRBV19,TRBJ1-6,CASSIQGMGSSPLHF
NA,TRBV2,TRBJ2-5,CASSGVAGGQETQYF
many,TRBV6-4,TRBJ1-4,CASSDGGENEKLFF
NA,TRBV7-2,TRBJ1-6,CASSCPLHF
many,TRBV12-3/TRBV12-4,TRBJ2-5,CASSLTGLQETQYF
few,TRBV20-1,TRBJ1-2,CSAREPGGLIYGYTF
NA,TRBV20-1,TRBJ1-5,CSARGGGGDQPQHF
NA,TRBV7-9,TRBJ2-7,CASSLSRAFGEQYF
many,TRBV20-1,TRBJ2-7,CSARDLGNPYEQYF
NA,TRBV9,TRBJ2-7,CASSVGDEQYF
many,TRBV15,TRBJ1-4,CATSRGVESNEKLFF
many,TRBV2,TRBJ2-7,CASSEALAHEQYF
many,TRBV7-2,TRBJ2-7,CASSSKDRAHEQYF
many,TRBV7-9,TRBJ1-1,CASSFVDRVNTEAFF
NA,TRBV20-1,TRBJ2-7,CSASSTTSGVLYEQYF
many,TRBV20-1,TRBJ2-3,CSAISGRGPDTQYF
many,TRBV10-3,TRBJ2-7,CATFSGDTSYEQYF
NA,TRBV7-3,TRBJ2-1,CASSSLAGGNNEQFF
few,TRBV4-2,TRBJ2-7,CASSQDFAGPTYEQYF